The 29 T cell receptor beta chains in this list originate from one sample, sequenced in a study of tumor-infiltrating lymphocytes in primary liver carcinoma. Starting from approximately 470 ng of total RNA, TCR beta cDNA was produced with a primer in the constant region. Libraries for TCR beta were built through three nested multiplex PCR rounds, which together made up a slightly modified ARM-PCR procedure. TRBV1-TRBV30 forward primers and a C-beta reverse primer were used in the first two PCR rounds, which each ran for approximately 9 cycles. TCRdb analysed the multiplex PCR reads with MiXCR anew, one entry per CDR3 protein. The sample shows 30,000 to 35,000 distinct CDR3 sequences, 75% to 85% of them seen only once. Investigators took RNA and DNA out together from roughly 21-30 mg of unsorted bulk tissue. What was sequenced was liver tumor tissue from sampling region 5. Described subset: tumor region T5, tumor centre. The receptors stem from a man aged 35-49 years with primary liver carcinoma and hepatitis B virus infection.

In the case of this clonotype: The conserved phenylalanine or tryptophan normally closing the CDR3 is absent here, so this likely arose from a read error. The chain employs TRBV7-9 and TRBJ1-2; D is ambiguous. In germline, CDR1 is SEHNR, CDR2 FQNEAQ (reference sequence). This CDR3 region has 16 residues. The CDR3 nucleotides are TGTGCCAACAGCCCCGAGGCCAGGCTGTCCCAGTATGGCTACACCATC. The encoded protein is CANSPEARLSQYGYTI.

Comment on this clonotype: At one boundary the junction diverges from the germline segment, which might be a read error. J is TRBJ2-3 and V is TRBV5-4, with D maybe TRBD2 (8 bases). The CDR3 contains 16 residues. In germline, CDR1 is SGHNT, CDR2 YYREEE (reference sequence). CDR3 sequence (DNA): TGTGCCAGCAGCCAGGGACTAGAGGGGGCCACCGATACGCAATATTTT. Protein: CASSQGLEGATDTQYF.

As for this clonotype: Germline and junction disagree at one end, which may indicate a read error. The chain recombines TRBV28 with TRBJ1-1, with D possibly matching TRBD1 (6 bases). The CDR3 contains 15 residues. Germline CDR1 and CDR2: MDHEN and SYDVKM. CDR3 DNA: TGTGCCAGCAGAATCGGACAGCAGGGGAACACTGAAGCTCTCTTT. Translation: CASRIGQQGNTEALF.

As concerns this clonotype: Compared with germline, one end of the junction differs, possibly owing to a read error. This rearrangement joins TRBV11-2 to TRBJ2-7; 7 bases agree with TRBD1. CDR1 SGHAT and CDR2 FQNNGV come from the germline V gene. This CDR3 is built from 13 residues. Here the CDR3 DNA reads TGTGCCAGCAGCATAGATTTAGGGGGCGAGCAGTATTTC. This translates into CASSIDLGGEQYF.

With regard to this clonotype: A much larger clone lies one base from this, so it may be a read error. The chain joins TRBV28 to TRBJ2-1, with 11 bases identical to TRBD2. This CDR3 is 15 amino acids long. Germline values: CDR1 MDHEN, CDR2 SYDVKM. CDR3 DNA sequence: TGTGCCTGCAGTAGCGGGAGGGCCAGTCTGAATGAGCAGTTCTTC. It specifies CACSSGRASLNEQFF.

Worth noting for this clonotype: This could be a read error, since a much larger clone is one nucleotide away. The chain joins TRBV28 to TRBJ2-1, with a possible D match to TRBD2 (6 bases). Germline V gene data show CDR1 as MDHEN and CDR2 as SYDVKM. With 5 bases removed from V and 7 bases from J, the gap between germline ends came to 18 bases. The CDR3 totals 15 residues. Here the CDR3 reads CASSSWRASLNEQFF. CDR3 nucleotide sequence: TGTGCCAGCAGTAGCTGGAGGGCCAGTCTGAATGAGCAGTTCTTC.

This clonotype was seen ten or more times. This sequence joins TRBV18 and TRBJ2-7, with D unclear. V was cut by 2 bases and J by 6 bases, with 5 bases left in between. The CDR3 consists of 11 residues. Germline loops: CDR1 KGHSH, CDR2 LQKENI. The DNA of the CDR3 is TGTGCCAGCTCACCAATGGGCGAGCAGTACTTC. Encoded protein: CASSPMGEQYF.

As concerns this clonotype: The germline gene is not matched at one end of the junction; a read error may be the cause. The rearrangement uses TRBV11-1 and TRBJ2-5; 9 bases fit TRBD1. Germline assignment: CDR1 SGHAT and CDR2 FQDESV (reference sequence). This CDR3 is built from 14 residues. The CDR3 spells CASSFNRGQGTQYF. Here the CDR3 DNA reads TGTGCGAGCAGCTTTAACCGGGGACAGGGGACCCAGTACTTC.

The chain employs TRBV6-2 or TRBV6-3 and TRBJ1-5; D gene ambiguous. Germline assignment: CDR1 MNHEY and CDR2 SVGEGT. Trimming stripped 6 bases from V and 7 bases from J, with 16 bases between. The CDR3 extends over 14 amino acids. DNA of the CDR3: TGTGCCAGCAGCTACACGGCAGCAATGCAGCCCCAGCATTTT. Encoded protein: CASSYTAAMQPQHF.

This clonotype appeared once. Possible read error: a much larger clone is one base away. V is TRBV28 and J is TRBJ1-6, with D possibly TRBD1 on 5 matching bases. This CDR3 spans 17 amino acids. The germline gives CDR1 MDHEN, CDR2 SYDVKM. The V and J ends lost 6 bases and 9 bases respectively, with 24 bases between them. This CDR3 is CASSTPGLSGSGSPLHF. CDR3 DNA sequence: TGTGCCAGCAGCACCCCCGGCCTGTCAGGGTCGGGTTCACCCCTCCACTTT.

In the case of this clonotype: In this CDR3 the conserved last residue, phenylalanine or tryptophan, is missing, so a read error is likely. The chain is built from TRBV4-2 and TRBJ1-1; 8 bases match TRBD1. Germline values: CDR1 LGHNA, CDR2 YNFKEQ. The CDR3 covers 17 residues. CDR3: CASSQDYGQGFWTEAFS. The CDR3 DNA is TGTGCCAGCAGTCAAGACTACGGACAGGGTTTTTGGACTGAAGCTTTCTCT.

Only one count was recorded for this clonotype. The junction departs from germline at one end; a sequencing error may be responsible. The V call is TRBV7-8, the J call TRBJ2-2; maybe TRBD2 (6 bases). This CDR3 has 14 residues. Germline lookup yields CDR1 SGHVS and CDR2 FQNEAQ. This CDR3 reads CASSLVSRDVEPFF. The DNA for the CDR3 is TGTGCCAGCAGCTTAGTTTCGCGGGACGTGGAGCCGTTTTTT.

Comments on this clonotype: At one end the junction does not follow the germline gene, possibly because of a read error. This chain uses TRBV10-2 with TRBJ2-7; TRBD1 aligns across 7 bases. There are 16 residues in the CDR3. CDR1 and CDR2 (germline): WSHSY, SAAADI. CDR3 residues: CASRPRTGLSSYEQYF. The CDR3 region has the DNA TGCGCCAGCAGACCGAGGACAGGATTGAGCTCCTACGAGCAGTATTTC.

This clonotype was counted a few times. The chain has TRBV6-1 and TRBJ2-5; tentatively, D is TRBD1 (6 bases). The CDR3 spans 15 residues. Germline V lookup: CDR1 MNHNS, CDR2 SASEGT. The V end lost 7 bases, the J end lost 4 bases, and 19 bases lay between the germline ends. The CDR3 protein is CASNAPTVGGETQYF. The CDR3 nucleotides read TGTGCCAGCAATGCACCGACAGTAGGGGGAGAGACCCAGTACTTC.

A word on this clonotype: An end of the junction differs from the germline gene, which may be a read error. V is TRBV6-5 and J is TRBJ1-1; tentative D call: TRBD1 (5 bases). Germline V gene lookup returns CDR1 MNHEY and CDR2 SVGAGI. The CDR3 consists of 14 residues. CDR3 residues: CASSYGGTSTEVSF. DNA for the CDR3: TGTGCCAGCAGTTACGGGGGGACGTCGACTGAAGTTTCCTTT.

Concerning this clonotype: One end of the junction does not line up with germline, which may come from a read error. The chain combines TRBV28 with TRBJ2-7; possible D gene TRBD1, 5 bases. Germline CDR1 reads MDHEN; CDR2 reads SYDVKM. This CDR3 has 14 amino acids. The CDR3 nucleotides are TGTGCCAGCATCCGGACAAGGGGCTCCTACGAACAGTACTTT. As protein: CASIRTRGSYEQYF.

Ten or more counts support this clonotype. This chain uses TRBV9 with TRBJ1-6; D uncertain. CDR1 is SGDLS and CDR2 is YYNGEE in the germline V gene. This CDR3 spans 13 amino acids. V gave up 1 base and J gave up 7 bases, with 6 bases separating them. CDR3 coding DNA: TGTGCCAGCAGCGTAACGGAAAATTCACCCCTCCACTTT. Its translation: CASSVTENSPLHF.

To note about this clonotype: A read error is likely, as this CDR3 ends without the conserved phenylalanine or tryptophan. This chain connects TRBV11-2 to TRBJ1-2; weak D call: TRBD1 (5 bases). The V and J ends lost 3 bases and 4 bases respectively, with 15 bases between them. Germline CDR1 SGHAT, CDR2 FQNNGV. This CDR3 has 15 residues. The DNA of the CDR3 is TGTGCCAGCAGCTTCTCCGGGGACGGGGCCTATGGCTACACCATC. Translation gives CASSFSGDGAYGYTI.

The genes are TRBV30 and TRBJ1-4, with D perhaps TRBD1 (6 bases). CDR1 GTSNPN and CDR2 SVGIG come from the germline V gene (reference sequence). This CDR3 is built from 14 residues. The V and J ends lost 3 bases and 10 bases respectively, with 18 bases between them. CDR3 coding DNA: TGTGCCTGGAGCACGGGCCAGGGGTACGTAAAACTGTTTTTT. Its protein product is CAWSTGQGYVKLFF.

This clonotype has at least ten counts. The rearrangement joins TRBV7-3 to TRBJ2-5; no clear D gene. The V and J ends lost 3 bases and 1 base respectively, with 9 bases between them. From germline, CDR1 is SGHTA and CDR2 FQGTGA. This CDR3 comprises 14 residues. CDR3 nucleotides: TGTGCCAGCAGCTTTATTGGGTTCCAAGAGACCCAGTACTTC. This sequence encodes CASSFIGFQETQYF.

This clonotype appeared many times. One junction end does not reproduce the germline sequence, and a read error may be involved. This chain joins TRBV29-1 and TRBJ2-2; 7 bases are a match to TRBD1. Germline lookup yields CDR1 SQVTM and CDR2 ANQGSEA. This CDR3 has 10 amino acids. In DNA, the CDR3 is TGCAGCGTGGGGCAGGGGGAGCTGTTATTT. It encodes CSVGQGELLF.

The chain uses TRBV4-2 and TRBJ1-1; TRBD1 is a possible D gene (5 bases). The germline V and J ends were trimmed by 0 bases and 7 bases, with 21 bases remaining between them. CDR1 and CDR2 from the germline V gene are LGHNA and YNFKEQ. The CDR3 consists of 17 residues. The CDR3 loop is CASSQDYGQGFWIEAFF. The CDR3 region has the DNA TGTGCCAGCAGCCAAGACTACGGGCAGGGTTTTTGGATTGAAGCTTTCTTT.

To note about this clonotype: The junction departs from the called germline gene at one end, perhaps through a read error. The chain couples TRBV10-3 to TRBJ2-7; 16 nucleotides line up with TRBD2. The CDR3 runs 19 residues. The V gene's germline CDR1 is ENHRY and CDR2 SYGVKD. The CDR3 sequence is CAITRRPGLAGGFSYEQYF. The CDR3 DNA sequence: TGTGCCATCACCAGACGACCGGGACTAGCGGGAGGGTTCTCCTACGAACAGTACTTC.

This clonotype was seen just once. This CDR3 is missing its conserved last phenylalanine or tryptophan, likely due to a read error. The CDR3: CAISKSGSAYDEQYL. CDR3 bases: TGTGCCATCAGTAAGTCAGGGTCCGCGTACGACGAGCAGTACCTC. This sequence joins TRBV10-3 and TRBJ2-7, with D perhaps TRBD1 (5 bases). The germline V gene has CDR1 ENHRY and CDR2 SYGVKD. The CDR3 length is 15 residues.

Remarks on this clonotype: Since no conserved phenylalanine or tryptophan closes the CDR3, a read error is the likely cause. This sequence joins TRBV11-3 and TRBJ2-1; no firm D call. The CDR3 has 13 amino acids. Per the germline V gene, CDR1 is SGHNT and CDR2 is YENEEA. The CDR3 DNA follows: TGTGCTAGCAGCTTAGGACCTGTGAATGAGCAGTTCATC. It is translated as CASSLGPVNEQFI.

Concerning this clonotype: It may be a read error: a sequence one base away is much more abundant. The chain couples TRBV10-3 to TRBJ2-5; the D is unclear. Looked up from germline, CDR1 is ENHRY and CDR2 is SYGVKD. This CDR3 comprises 15 residues. The CDR3: CAISESAIRQEAQYF. In DNA form, the CDR3 reads TGTGCCATCAGTGAGTCGGCTATCAGACAAGAGGCCCAGTACTTC.

This clonotype has only a few counts. V and J are TRBV6-6 and TRBJ2-5, with D possibly TRBD2 on 6 matching bases. The V gene's germline CDR1 is MNHNY and CDR2 SVGAGI (reference sequence). V lost 0 bases to trimming and J lost 7 bases, with 12 bases between them. The CDR3 totals 14 residues. The CDR3 bases are TGTGCCAGCAGTTACTCTGGGGACTTGGGGACCCAGTACTTC. Translation: CASSYSGDLGTQYF.

On this clonotype itself: A junction end diverges from the germline sequence, so it may reflect a read error. CDR3 DNA: TGCGCCAGTACCTGGACAGGGGGGAAGACCGGGGAGCTGTTTTTC. This codes for CASTWTGGKTGELFF. V usage is TRBV5-1 and J usage is TRBJ2-2; 10 bases match TRBD1. Germline loops: CDR1 SGHRS, CDR2 YFSETQ. This CDR3 region has 15 residues.

With respect to this clonotype: An end of the junction differs from the germline gene, which may be a read error. This rearrangement joins TRBV9 to TRBJ1-2; D gene uncertain. The CDR3 runs 12 residues. Germline assignment: CDR1 SGDLS and CDR2 YYNGEE. The CDR3 sequence is CASSPSRGGYTF. In DNA, the CDR3 is TGTGCAAGCAGCCCCAGTAGAGGAGGCTACACCTTC.